What follows are 15 T cell receptor beta chains derived from one specimen sequenced in a study of T cell responses to AZD1222 COVID-19 vaccine. Measured with immunoSEQ multiplex PCR; TCRdb has only the in-frame clones, and not every one. The sample yields roughly 150,000 clones, approximately 90% seen once. Specimen: peripheral blood, collected on day 0 of AZD1222 vaccination. The receptors were gathered from an adult in good health.

The rearrangement links TRBV18 to TRBJ1-1, with D tentatively TRBD1 (5 bases). CDR1 and CDR2 from the germline V gene are KGHSH and LQKENI. This CDR3 comprises 15 residues. Deletions cut 3 bases from V and 0 bases from J, with 11 bases between. The CDR3 reads CASSPKDTLNTEAFF. DNA of the CDR3: TGTGCCAGCTCACCGAAGGACACCCTGAACACTGAAGCTTTCTTT.

The chain recombines TRBV19 with TRBJ2-1; D remains unclear. V lost 2 bases and J 0 bases, leaving 11 bases between the germline ends. CDR3 length: 16 amino acids. CDR1 and CDR2 from the germline V gene are LNHDA and SQIVND (reference sequence). The CDR3 sequence is CASSIKQVTSYNEQFF. The CDR3 coding sequence is TGTGCCAGTAGTATAAAGCAGGTAACCTCCTACAATGAGCAGTTCTTC.

This clone showed up just once. The chain's CDR3 is CASSLAGGLAVQQFF. DNA of the CDR3: TGTGCCAGCAGCTTAGCGGGGGGACTAGCGGTACAGCAGTTCTTC. The chain joins TRBV7-2 to TRBJ2-1; the match to TRBD2 covers 11 bases. Trimming at V came to 0 bases and at J to 11 bases, leaving 6 bases not matched to a gene. CDR3 length equals 15 residues. Germline V gene sequence: CDR1 SGHTA, CDR2 FQGNSA.

This clone was recorded a few times. This chain uses TRBV6-2 or TRBV6-3 with TRBJ1-2; D is uncertain. Germline V gene data show CDR1 as MNHEY and CDR2 as SVGEGT. The CDR3 loop spans 15 amino acids. V was clipped by 2 bases and J by 8 bases, with 18 bases between them. The CDR3 DNA reads as TGTGCCAGCAGTTACGCCACGAGTAACGATTGGGGCTACACCTTC. Its protein is CASSYATSNDWGYTF.

As concerns this clone: The germline gene is not matched at one end of the junction; a read error may be the cause. J is TRBJ2-7 and V is TRBV6-2 or TRBV6-3; D is tentatively TRBD1 or TRBD2 (5 bases each). Per germline, CDR1 MNHEY and CDR2 SVGEGT. The CDR3 spans 12 residues. CDR3: CASSLARDRRYF. CDR3 bases: TGTGCCAGCAGTTTGGCCCGGGACCGACGTTATTTC.

This sequence joins TRBV20-1 and TRBJ1-1; no reliable D call. V was cut by 1 base and J by 8 bases, with 5 bases left in between. This CDR3 contains 10 residues. CDR1 is DFQATT and CDR2 is SNEGSKA in the germline V gene (reference sequence). The CDR3 DNA sequence: TGCAGTGCTAGAGTTCGGGAAGCTTTCTTT. Amino acids: CSARVREAFF.

This clone was detected only once. This rearrangement joins TRBV15 to TRBJ2-7; D perhaps matches TRBD1 (6 bases). The CDR3 has 15 amino acids. The germline gives CDR1 LNHNV, CDR2 YYDKDF (reference sequence). Trimming removed 5 bases from V and 4 bases from J, with 18 bases in between. CDR3 DNA: TGTGCCACCAGCCCATTTCCCCGGGACACTTACGAGCAGTACTTC. Its protein is CATSPFPRDTYEQYF.

This chain links TRBV7-9 with TRBJ1-1; D possibly corresponds to TRBD1 (5 bases). The germline V and J ends were trimmed by 1 base and 4 bases, with 22 bases remaining between them. Germline V gives CDR1 SEHNR, CDR2 FQNEAQ (reference sequence). This CDR3 contains 18 residues. The CDR3 reads CASSLGRIGAGIATEAFF. In DNA form, the CDR3 reads TGTGCCAGCAGCTTAGGGAGAATTGGTGCAGGGATTGCCACTGAAGCTTTCTTT.

The chain has TRBV16 and TRBJ2-3, with 8 nucleotides matching TRBD2. The CDR3 sequence is 16 residues long. Trimming took 2 bases from V and 0 from J; bases not matched to a gene: 4. The germline V gene has CDR1 KGHSY and CDR2 FQNENV. CDR3 sequence reads: CASSQGLAASTDTQYF. The CDR3 region has the DNA TGTGCCAGCAGCCAAGGACTAGCAGCTAGCACAGATACGCAGTATTTT.

V usage is TRBV9 and J usage is TRBJ1-1; no reliable D call. Between the trimmed V and J ends, which lost 4 bases and 0 bases, there was a span of 13 bases. CDR1 is SGDLS, CDR2 YYNGEE, per germline. CDR3 length: 15 residues. This chain's CDR3 is CASSPRAGLNTEAFF. CDR3 in DNA: TGTGCCAGCAGCCCCCGGGCGGGCCTGAACACTGAAGCTTTCTTT.

CDR3 sequence: CASRLGGETQYF. The DNA for the CDR3 is TGTGCCAGCAGGTTGGGTGGAGAGACCCAGTACTTC. V is TRBV11-2 and J is TRBJ2-5, with D uncertain. This CDR3 has 12 residues. CDR1 and CDR2 (germline): SGHAT, FQNNGV. The ends were cut back, 6 bases at V and 4 bases at J, with 9 bases in the middle.

The chain combines TRBV4-1 with TRBJ1-1; TRBD1 might be the D (5 bases). CDR3 length: 15 amino acids. Trimming pared 0 bases from V and 7 bases from J, leaving 15 bases between. Germline lookup yields CDR1 MGHRA and CDR2 YSYEKL. The DNA for the CDR3 is TGCGCCAGCAGCCAAGATAGGCATACAGGAGGTGAAGCTTTCTTT. Translated, it gives CASSQDRHTGGEAFF.

This clone was seen once. The chain has TRBV3-1 (or the pseudogene TRBV3-2) and TRBJ2-6, with TRBD1 matching 7 bases. This CDR3 has 19 residues. The trim removed 1 base at V and 0 bases at J, leaving 9 bases unmatched. The V gene's germline CDR1 is LGHDT and CDR2 YNNKEL (reference sequence). CDR3 loop: CASSQGTGTRTSGANVLTF. CDR3 nucleotides: TGTGCCAGCAGCCAAGGGACAGGCACACGAACCTCTGGGGCCAACGTCCTGACTTTC.

The V call is TRBV10-3, the J call TRBJ2-7; D is undetermined. This CDR3 spans 17 amino acids. Trimming shortened V by 0 bases and J by 1 base, and 16 bases separated the two germline ends. Germline-derived CDR1 and CDR2 are ENHRY and SYGVKD. The CDR3 protein is CAISESGSGFASYEQYF. Written as DNA, the CDR3 is TGTGCCATCAGTGAGTCGGGGTCGGGCTTCGCGTCCTACGAGCAGTACTTC.

This clone was observed a few times. Sequence at one end of the junction differs from germline and may be a read error. The rearrangement uses TRBV11-2 and TRBJ1-1; a possible D gene is TRBD1 (5 bases). The V gene's germline CDR1 is SGHAT and CDR2 FQNNGV. This CDR3 has 19 amino acids. CDR3 in amino acids: CASSLDLLISDRLNPEAFF. The CDR3 nucleotides read TGTGCCAGCAGCTTAGATCTTTTAATTTCCGACAGATTGAACCCTGAAGCTTTCTTT.